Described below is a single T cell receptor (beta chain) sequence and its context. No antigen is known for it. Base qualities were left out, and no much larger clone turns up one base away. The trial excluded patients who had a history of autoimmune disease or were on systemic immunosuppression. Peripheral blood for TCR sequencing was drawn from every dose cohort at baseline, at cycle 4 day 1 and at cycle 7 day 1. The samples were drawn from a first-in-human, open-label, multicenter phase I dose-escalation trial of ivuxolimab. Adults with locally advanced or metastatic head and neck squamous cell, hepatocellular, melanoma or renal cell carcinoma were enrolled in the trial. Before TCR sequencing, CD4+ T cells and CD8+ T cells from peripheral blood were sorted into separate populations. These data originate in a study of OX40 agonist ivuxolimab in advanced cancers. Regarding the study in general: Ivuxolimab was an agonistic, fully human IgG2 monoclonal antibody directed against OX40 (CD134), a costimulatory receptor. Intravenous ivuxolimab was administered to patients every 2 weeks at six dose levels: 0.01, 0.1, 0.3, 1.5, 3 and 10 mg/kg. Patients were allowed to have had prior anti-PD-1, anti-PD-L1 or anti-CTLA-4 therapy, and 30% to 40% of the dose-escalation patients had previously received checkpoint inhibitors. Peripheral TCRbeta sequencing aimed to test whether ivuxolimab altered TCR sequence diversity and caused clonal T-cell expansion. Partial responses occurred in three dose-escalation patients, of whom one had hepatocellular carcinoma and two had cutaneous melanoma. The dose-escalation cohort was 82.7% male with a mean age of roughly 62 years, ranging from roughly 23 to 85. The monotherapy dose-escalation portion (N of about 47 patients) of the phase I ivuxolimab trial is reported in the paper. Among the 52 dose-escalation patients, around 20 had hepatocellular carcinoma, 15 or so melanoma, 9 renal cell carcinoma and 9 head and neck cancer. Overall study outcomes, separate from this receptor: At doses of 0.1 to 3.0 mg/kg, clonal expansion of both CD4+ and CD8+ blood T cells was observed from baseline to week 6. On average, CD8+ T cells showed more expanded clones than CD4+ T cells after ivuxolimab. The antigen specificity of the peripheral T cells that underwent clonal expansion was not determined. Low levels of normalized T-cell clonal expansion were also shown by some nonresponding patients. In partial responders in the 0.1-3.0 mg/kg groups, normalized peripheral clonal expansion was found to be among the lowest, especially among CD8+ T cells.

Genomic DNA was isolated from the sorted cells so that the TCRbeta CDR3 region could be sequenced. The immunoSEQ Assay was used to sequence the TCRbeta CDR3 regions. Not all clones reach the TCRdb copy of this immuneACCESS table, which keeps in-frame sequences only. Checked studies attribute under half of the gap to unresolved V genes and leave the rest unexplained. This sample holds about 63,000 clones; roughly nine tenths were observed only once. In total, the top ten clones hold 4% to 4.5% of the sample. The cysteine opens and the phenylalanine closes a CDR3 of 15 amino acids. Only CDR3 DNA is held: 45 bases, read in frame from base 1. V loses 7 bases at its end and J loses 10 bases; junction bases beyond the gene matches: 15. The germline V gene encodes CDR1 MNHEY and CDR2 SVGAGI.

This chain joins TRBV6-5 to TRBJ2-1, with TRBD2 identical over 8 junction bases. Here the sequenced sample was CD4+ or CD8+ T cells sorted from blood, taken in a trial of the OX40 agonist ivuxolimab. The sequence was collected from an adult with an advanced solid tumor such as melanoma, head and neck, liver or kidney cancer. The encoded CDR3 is CASIGFASGFREQFF. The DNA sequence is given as TGTGCCAGCATAGGGTTTGCTAGCGGGTTCCGGGAGCAGTTCTTC.